This T cell receptor beta chain is from a study of shared clonotypes between healthy human individuals. Study outcomes and limitations: The represented genetic and exposure-history diversity was limited by the small number of donors.

Profiled with immunoSEQ multiplex PCR; TCRdb holds only in-frame clones, not every one. Of some 530,000 clones in the sample, approximately 80% are singletons; the top ten hold around 11%. The table lists this clone with a few counts. Its antigen remains unknown. The receptor comes from a middle-aged woman in good health. Some clones in this sample may be carry-over from other donors' samples. The sequencing sample was made of PBMCs.

The CDR3: CASGRQGNTGELFF. CDR3 bases: TGTGCCAGCGGGAGACAGGGGAACACCGGGGAGCTGTTTTTT. The V gene is TRBV5-4, the J gene TRBJ2-2; 7 nucleotides match TRBD1. The CDR3 spans 14 residues. V lost 7 bases and J lost 1; bases outside the gene matches: 4. Germline V gene lookup returns CDR1 SGHNT and CDR2 YYREEE (reference sequence).